This passage covers 5 T cell receptor beta chains from one sample sequenced in a study of T cells after yellow fever vaccination. One entry per CDR3 protein results from TCRdb running MiXCR on the 5' RACE reads. The data hold about 340,000 distinct CDR3 sequences, with around an eighth observed a single time. Sample: CD4+ T cells sorted from PBMCs, taken 15 days after the yellow fever booster vaccination. These receptors were taken from a man in his late teens or twenties who received the YFV17D yellow fever vaccine.

This clonotype was picked up many times. This sequence joins TRBV18 and TRBJ2-5; unclear D gene. V lost 3 bases to trimming and J lost 3 bases, with 8 bases between them. The CDR3 is 13 amino acids. CDR1 and CDR2 from the germline V gene are KGHSH and LQKENI. CDR3 DNA: TGTGCCAGCTCACCCCGGGTCGAAGAGACCCAGTACTTC. It translates to CASSPRVEETQYF.

V and J are TRBV6-5 and TRBJ2-5; D is undetermined. CDR3 size: 13 residues. Germline V gives CDR1 MNHEY, CDR2 SVGAGI. V shed 3 bases and J shed 3 bases, with 8 bases lying between them. Written as DNA, the CDR3 is TGTGCCAGCAGTTATTCCCGGGAAGAGACCCAGTACTTC. Amino acids: CASSYSREETQYF.

The chain links TRBV28 to TRBJ2-1, with D maybe TRBD2 (5 bases). This CDR3 spans 14 amino acids. Germline V gives CDR1 MDHEN, CDR2 SYDVKM. Trimming stripped 5 bases from V and 3 bases from J, with 11 bases between. CDR3 amino acids: CASSHMRVYNEQFF. DNA for the CDR3: TGTGCCAGCAGTCACATGAGGGTCTACAATGAGCAGTTCTTC.

The chain combines TRBV4-3 with TRBJ2-3; perhaps TRBD2 as D (5 bases). The CDR3 extends over 14 amino acids. Per the germline V gene, CDR1 is LGHNA and CDR2 is YSLEER. V lost 0 bases, J lost 4 bases, and 8 bases lay in between. This chain's CDR3 is CASSQEQEADTQYF. For the CDR3, the DNA is TGCGCCAGCAGCCAAGAGCAGGAGGCAGATACGCAGTATTTT.

This clonotype was detected a few times. The genes are TRBV5-1 and TRBJ2-1; D may correspond to TRBD1 or TRBD2 (5 bases each). The CDR3 consists of 15 residues. The V gene lost 4 bases and the J gene lost 6 bases, with 17 bases spanning the gap. Germline V gene lookup returns CDR1 SGHRS and CDR2 YFSETQ. The CDR3 coding sequence is TGCGCCAGCAGCACAGTCCCGGGACCCGGCAATGAGCAGTTCTTC. This translates into CASSTVPGPGNEQFF.